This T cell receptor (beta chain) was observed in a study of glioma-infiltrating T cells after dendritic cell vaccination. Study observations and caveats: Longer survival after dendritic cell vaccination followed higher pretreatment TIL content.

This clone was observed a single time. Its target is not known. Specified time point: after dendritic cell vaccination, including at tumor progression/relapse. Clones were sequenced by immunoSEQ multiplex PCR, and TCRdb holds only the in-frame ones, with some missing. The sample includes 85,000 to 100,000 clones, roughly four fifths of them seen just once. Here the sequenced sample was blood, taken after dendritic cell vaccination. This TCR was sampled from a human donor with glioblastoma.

CDR3 residues: CASSQSLEGSYNEQFF. CDR3 bases: TGTGCCAGCAGCCAAAGTCTGGAGGGGTCCTACAATGAGCAGTTCTTC. V usage is TRBV4-2 and J usage is TRBJ2-1; possibly TRBD2 for D (6 bases). CDR1 is LGHNA, CDR2 YNFKEQ, per germline. The CDR3 loop spans 16 amino acids. V lost 2 bases, J lost 1 base, and 12 bases lay in between.